The 6 T cell receptor beta chains below all came from one sample that was sequenced in a study of monozygotic twins with inflammatory bowel disease. TCRdb re-called the 5' RACE reads; every CDR3 protein appears as one record, without DNA. The table lists about 93,000 distinct CDR3 sequences. Source material: blood. These receptors all stem from a human donor with ulcerative colitis or Crohn's disease, or a healthy co-twin of an affected twin (not recorded which).

The chain joins TRBV12-5 to TRBJ2-3; TCRdb proposes TRBD2, but this gene call is untestable without DNA. This CDR3 is built from 13 residues. The germline V gene encodes CDR1 LGHNT and CDR2 FRNRAP. The CDR3 region is CASGQTRTLAQYF.

This rearrangement joins TRBV18 to TRBJ1-1; TCRdb lists TRBD1, though no DNA is available to test this call. CDR1 and CDR2 from the germline V gene are KGHSH and LQKENI. The CDR3 consists of 16 residues. The CDR3 region is CASSPPLGAGLTEAFF.

This chain joins TRBV18 and TRBJ1-2; without DNA, the TCRdb call of TRBD1 cannot be checked. From germline, CDR1 is KGHSH and CDR2 LQKENI. This CDR3 has 15 residues. CDR3 sequence reads: CASSPASGGNYGYTF.

The CDR3 sequence is CASSRRTGNTGELFF. The V and J genes are TRBV18 and TRBJ2-2; the D call of TRBD1 rests on TCRdb alone, since no DNA is present to check it. Germline V lookup: CDR1 KGHSH, CDR2 LQKENI. This CDR3 is built from 15 residues.

V and J are TRBV5-1 and TRBJ1-1; TCRdb's D gene call, TRBD1, goes unchecked for lack of DNA. The CDR3 is 12 residues long. The germline V gene encodes CDR1 SGHRS and CDR2 YFSETQ. CDR3 loop: CASSQGQGVVFF.

This chain joins TRBV5-1 and TRBJ1-2; TCRdb lists TRBD1, though no DNA is available to test this call. The CDR3 length is 14 residues. CDR1 and CDR2 from the germline V gene are SGHRS and YFSETQ. The CDR3 sequence: CASSEQGAYYGYTF.